Below are 31 T cell receptor beta chains sequenced from a single sample in a study of OX40 agonist ivuxolimab in advanced cancers. The method was immunoSEQ multiplex PCR; TCRdb's version includes in-frame clones alone and lacks a portion of them. The table shows 60,000 to 65,000 clones, with 75% to 95% occurring only once. The sample in question was CD4+ or CD8+ T cells sorted from blood, obtained in a trial of the OX40 agonist ivuxolimab. The source is an adult with an advanced solid tumor such as melanoma, head and neck, liver or kidney cancer.

The rearrangement links TRBV11-2 to TRBJ2-7; 11 nucleotides line up with TRBD2. The junction had 2 bases not matched to a gene; V was cut back by 2 bases and J by 5 bases. Germline CDR1 and CDR2: SGHAT and FQNNGV. CDR3 length: 14 amino acids. CDR3 sequence: CASSLTSGSHEQYF. The CDR3, as DNA: TGTGCCAGCAGCTTAACTAGCGGGAGCCACGAGCAGTACTTC.

The chain links TRBV30 to TRBJ1-1, with D possibly being TRBD1 (5 bases). V lost 4 bases to trimming and J lost 6 bases, with 18 bases between them. CDR1 and CDR2 from the germline V gene are GTSNPN and SVGIG (reference sequence). This CDR3 has 14 residues. The CDR3 here is CAWKAGRGISEAFF. The CDR3 coding sequence is TGTGCCTGGAAGGCTGGGAGGGGCATCTCTGAAGCTTTCTTT.

V usage is TRBV5-6 and J usage is TRBJ2-5; TRBD2 matches at 7 bases. The trim removed 2 bases at V and 6 bases at J, leaving 16 bases unmatched. CDR3 length equals 17 residues. Germline loops: CDR1 SGHDT, CDR2 YYEEEE. CDR3 DNA sequence: TGTGCCAGCAGCTTAACACGGGGGGTTCAAGTTAAGAAGACCCAGTACTTC. Residues: CASSLTRGVQVKKTQYF.

This clone was detected only once. V is TRBV6-1 and J is TRBJ2-7, with 10 nucleotides matching TRBD1. The germline CDR1 and CDR2 sequences are MNHNS and SASEGT. CDR3 length equals 13 residues. Trimming at V came to 5 bases and at J to 5 bases, leaving 3 bases not matched to a gene. The CDR3 is CASSFGQGDEQYF. CDR3 sequence (DNA): TGTGCCAGCAGTTTCGGACAGGGGGACGAGCAGTACTTC.

The gene calls are TRBV6-1 and TRBJ2-1, with 7 bases fitting TRBD2. V shed 2 bases and J 2 bases; nucleotides not matched to a gene: 9. The length of the CDR3 is 17 residues. Germline V gives CDR1 MNHNS, CDR2 SASEGT. The CDR3 loop is CASSELLAGDPYNEQFF. The CDR3 DNA reads TGTGCCAGCAGTGAACTGCTTGCGGGAGACCCCTACAATGAGCAGTTCTTC.

The chain combines TRBV10-3 with TRBJ2-7; 8 nucleotides match TRBD2. V lost 10 bases to trimming and J lost 6 bases; unmatched junction nucleotides: 11. Germline V gene data show CDR1 as ENHRY and CDR2 as SYGVKD. CDR3 length: 13 residues. DNA of the CDR3: TGTGCCACGGAGGGGACTAGTAGAGGCGAGCAGTACTTC. Its protein product is CATEGTSRGEQYF.

DNA of the CDR3: TGTGCCAGCACCGTCCGGGGGTCAGGAAACACCATATATTTT. Protein sequence: CASTVRGSGNTIYF. This sequence joins TRBV5-6 and TRBJ1-3; weak D call: TRBD1 (5 bases). V gave up 6 bases and J gave up 4 bases, with 14 bases separating them. CDR1 SGHDT and CDR2 YYEEEE come from the germline V gene. The CDR3 runs to 14 residues.

The rearrangement uses TRBV6-1 and TRBJ2-7; no reliable D call. The CDR3 is made up of 14 amino acids. CDR1 is MNHNS and CDR2 is SASEGT in the germline V gene. V was shortened by 0 bases and J by 3 bases, with 9 bases between the two germline ends. The DNA of the CDR3 is TGTGCCAGCAGTGAAGCGGCTGAGGTCTACGAGCAGTACTTC. It encodes CASSEAAEVYEQYF.

The chain carries TRBV5-4 and TRBJ2-5; D gene unclear. There are 14 residues in the CDR3. V was trimmed by 1 base and J by 1 base, leaving 8 bases between them. CDR1 is SGHNT, CDR2 YYREEE, per germline (reference sequence). The CDR3 region is CASSLRQSQETQYF. The DNA of the CDR3 is TGTGCCAGCAGCTTGCGCCAGAGCCAAGAGACCCAGTACTTC.

The V and J genes are TRBV20-1 and TRBJ1-1; D call uncertain. The CDR3 covers 11 residues. Trimming removed 6 bases from V and 3 bases from J, with 8 bases in between. CDR1 is DFQATT, CDR2 SNEGSKA, per germline (reference sequence). The DNA of the CDR3 is TGCAGTGCGACCGGTGACACTGAAGCTTTCTTT. It specifies CSATGDTEAFF.

This sequence joins TRBV6-6 and TRBJ1-1; 7 nucleotides agree with TRBD1. This CDR3 region has 15 residues. The trim removed 5 bases at V and 0 bases at J, leaving 6 bases unmatched. Looked up from germline, CDR1 is MNHNY and CDR2 is SVGAGI (reference sequence). The CDR3: CASSKRTGVNTEAFF. The CDR3 bases are TGTGCCAGCAGTAAACGGACAGGAGTGAACACTGAAGCTTTCTTT.

V and J are TRBV13 and TRBJ2-2; D is perhaps TRBD1 (5 bases). This CDR3 spans 14 amino acids. V was clipped by 1 base and J by 8 bases, with 11 bases between them. Looked up from germline, CDR1 is PRHDT and CDR2 is FYEKMQ (reference sequence). The CDR3 sequence: CASSLVRSGGELFF. CDR3 nucleotides: TGTGCCAGCAGCTTAGTTCGGTCAGGGGGGGAGCTGTTTTTT.

Here the CDR3 DNA reads TGTGCCAGCAGCTTAGCTTACAGGGACGATTCACCCCTCCACTTT. This translates into CASSLAYRDDSPLHF. V gene TRBV7-8 combines with J gene TRBJ1-6; the D gene is possibly TRBD1 (6 bases). This CDR3 has 15 residues. The V and J ends lost 0 bases and 8 bases respectively, with 11 bases between them. Germline lookup yields CDR1 SGHVS and CDR2 FQNEAQ.

A few counts support this clone. This chain uses TRBV6-5 with TRBJ2-5; tentatively, D is TRBD1 (5 bases). Deletions cut 5 bases from V and 5 bases from J, with 15 bases between. This CDR3 region has 14 residues. In germline, CDR1 is MNHEY, CDR2 SVGAGI. In DNA, the CDR3 is TGTGCCAGCAGTAATCCAGGGTTGGGGGAGACCCAGTACTTC. Its protein product is CASSNPGLGETQYF.

The chain couples TRBV20-1 to TRBJ2-1; D gene uncertain. CDR1 is DFQATT and CDR2 is SNEGSKA in the germline V gene (reference sequence). The V end lost 3 bases, the J end lost 3 bases, and 3 bases lay between the germline ends. The CDR3 has 11 amino acids. The CDR3 DNA follows: TGCAGTGCTAGCGTCTACAATGAGCAGTTCTTC. Its translation is CSASVYNEQFF.

V and J are TRBV18 and TRBJ2-7; 9 nucleotides line up with TRBD2. The germline V gene has CDR1 KGHSH and CDR2 LQKENI. V gave up 2 bases and J gave up 4 bases; unmatched junction bases: 18. The CDR3 sequence is 19 residues long. This CDR3 reads CASSPSVASGTRRLYEQYF. CDR3 bases: TGTGCCAGCTCACCATCAGTGGCTAGCGGGACCAGGCGGTTATACGAGCAGTACTTC.

This clone occurred once. This chain uses TRBV11-3 with TRBJ2-3; D ambiguous. CDR1 and CDR2 from the germline V gene are SGHNT and YENEEA. Trimming stripped 3 bases from V and 2 bases from J, with 6 bases between. The length of the CDR3 is 13 residues. CDR3 protein: CASSFNPTDTQYF. The CDR3 nucleotides read TGTGCCAGCAGCTTCAACCCCACAGATACGCAGTATTTT.

V and J are TRBV5-1 and TRBJ2-1; D is unclear. The V end lost 4 bases, the J end lost 4 bases, and 12 bases lay between the germline ends. Germline values: CDR1 SGHRS, CDR2 YFSETQ. The CDR3 extends over 14 amino acids. This CDR3 is CASSPQTVYNEQFF. CDR3 nucleotides: TGCGCCAGCAGCCCACAAACAGTGTACAATGAGCAGTTCTTC.

J is TRBJ2-7 and V is TRBV30, with D unresolved. Germline loops: CDR1 GTSNPN, CDR2 SVGIG (reference sequence). The CDR3 consists of 13 residues. Trimming took 0 bases from V and 3 from J, leaving 9 bases between them. The CDR3 here is CAWSVGSYYEQYF. The CDR3 DNA sequence: TGTGCCTGGAGTGTCGGCTCCTACTACGAGCAGTACTTC.

This clone was seen just once. One end of the junction varies from germline; a read error may be responsible. The chain employs TRBV12-5 and TRBJ2-5; D gene ambiguous. This CDR3 spans 16 amino acids. The V gene's germline CDR1 is LGHNT and CDR2 FRNRAP. CDR3 DNA sequence: TGTGCTAGTGGTTTGGAGGGCGACTCCCGCCAAGGGACCCAGTACTTC. Residues: CASGLEGDSRQGTQYF.

This clone is a singleton in its sample. The chain is built from TRBV25-1 and TRBJ2-7, with 8 bases lining up with TRBD2. Germline lookup yields CDR1 MGHDK and CDR2 SYGVNS. This CDR3 region has 14 residues. V lost 8 bases to trimming and J lost 3 bases; unmatched junction nucleotides: 9. CDR3 amino acids: CASSISGGSYEQYF. The CDR3 nucleotides are TGTGCCAGCTCAATCTCGGGAGGGAGCTACGAGCAGTACTTC.

This sequence joins TRBV7-8 and TRBJ1-4; weak D call: TRBD1 (5 bases). The V and J ends lost 2 bases and 4 bases respectively, with 14 bases between them. The CDR3 spans 16 residues. Germline CDR1 SGHVS, CDR2 FQNEAQ. This CDR3 is CASSLKRGRINEKLFF. The CDR3 DNA is TGTGCCAGCAGCTTAAAGAGGGGACGCATTAATGAAAAACTGTTTTTT.

This sequence joins TRBV9 and TRBJ2-5; D unresolved. Trimming shortened V by 4 bases and J by 5 bases, and 12 bases separated the two germline ends. Germline loops: CDR1 SGDLS, CDR2 YYNGEE. CDR3 length: 13 residues. CDR3 amino acids: CASSSPREETQYF. In DNA, the CDR3 is TGTGCCAGCAGCTCCCCGCGTGAGGAGACCCAGTACTTC.

This clone was detected only once. The rearrangement uses TRBV11-3 and TRBJ2-2; perhaps TRBD1 as D (6 bases). Trimming took off 1 base at V and 3 bases at J, with 9 bases between the two ends. CDR3 length: 15 residues. Per germline, CDR1 SGHNT and CDR2 YENEEA. The CDR3 DNA follows: TGTGCCAGCAGCTTAGTCAACAGGGACACCGGGGAGCTGTTTTTT. It yields the protein CASSLVNRDTGELFF. Supplemented by reference TRBV11-3 and TRBJ2-2, the full variable domain reads EAGVVQSPRYKIIEKKQPVAFWCNPISGHNTLYWYLQNLGQGPELLIRYENEEAVDDSQLPKDRFSAERLKGVDSTLKIQPAELGDSAVYLCASSLVNRDTGELFFGEGSRLTVL.

The chain couples TRBV1 to TRBJ2-7; no DNA check was done on the table's D call, TRBD2. TRBV1 is deemed a pseudogene. The CDR3 has 17 amino acids. The CDR3: CTSSQDLLLAGPYEQYF. The CDR3 DNA is TGCACCAGCAGCCAAGATCTTCTACTAGCGGGTCCTTACGAGCAGTACTTC.

The rearrangement joins TRBV7-6 to TRBJ2-3; D gene uncertain. This CDR3 spans 12 amino acids. Trimming removed 5 bases from V and 6 bases from J, with 9 bases in between. Germline assignment: CDR1 SGHVS and CDR2 FNYEAQ. CDR3 nucleotides: TGTGCCAGCAGCCAGGCTCTGGATACGCAGTATTTT. This codes for CASSQALDTQYF.

This chain uses TRBV9 with TRBJ2-1, with 8 bases that match TRBD1. The CDR3 runs 15 residues. V lost 3 bases and J lost 6; bases outside the gene matches: 8. Per germline, CDR1 SGDLS and CDR2 YYNGEE. The CDR3 is CASSGPQGARNEQFF. In DNA, the CDR3 is TGTGCCAGCAGCGGCCCCCAGGGGGCACGCAATGAGCAGTTCTTC.

This clone has just a few counts. V and J are TRBV2 and TRBJ2-1, with D hard to call. This CDR3 comprises 12 residues. Trimming stripped 4 bases from V and 4 bases from J, with 5 bases between. Germline CDR1 is SNHLY and CDR2 is FYNNEI. For the CDR3, the DNA is TGTGCCAGCAGTGTACGATACAATGAGCAGTTCTTC. Translating gives CASSVRYNEQFF.

This clone has just one count. The chain joins TRBV19 to TRBJ1-2; 8 nucleotides match TRBD1. CDR3 length: 18 amino acids. Germline CDR1 is LNHDA and CDR2 is SQIVND (reference sequence). With V trimmed by 2 bases and J by 6 bases, 17 bases remained unmatched. The CDR3 region is CASSIISTGASSRDGYTF. DNA of the CDR3: TGTGCCAGTAGTATAATTTCGACAGGGGCTTCGTCGAGGGATGGCTACACCTTC.

This clone occurred a few times. The rearrangement links TRBV5-1 to TRBJ2-5, with 9 bases fitting TRBD1. Germline CDR1 reads SGHRS; CDR2 reads YFSETQ. The CDR3 loop spans 15 amino acids. Trimming cost V 4 bases and J 7 bases; bases outside gene matches: 11. In DNA form, the CDR3 reads TGCGCCAGCAGCGACTCGGGACAGGGTGCCGGGACCCAGTACTTC. Translated, it gives CASSDSGQGAGTQYF.

Details on this clone: Different DNA sequences within this sample yield the same CDR3. The J gene is TRBJ2-6, the V gene TRBV11-2, with D unresolved. Germline CDR1 SGHAT, CDR2 FQNNGV. The CDR3 totals 14 residues. V was cut by 1 base and J by 1 base, with 2 bases left in between. This chain's CDR3 is CASSLGSGANVLTF. The CDR3 DNA reads TGTGCCAGCAGCTTAGGATCTGGGGCCAACGTCCTGACTTTC.